This is a list of T cell receptor beta chains from one sample in a study of human T cells and chemical hapten exposure. TCRdb passed the RACE reads through MiXCR, listing each CDR3 protein once. The table records 150,000 to 200,000 distinct CDR3 sequences, about 31% of them present only once. The material was whole blood, obtained in connection with sensitization to the hapten diphenylcyclopropenone (DPC). These receptors came from a woman in her twenties or thirties with alopecia areata. Some clones in this sample may be carry-over from other donors' samples. Each CDR3 is given with its conserved first and last residue. The order of the fields is J gene, D gene, clone size, V gene, CDR3 length, CDR3 DNA, CDR3 protein. A D gene is named only where the DNA matches it firmly. The size field is filled for only some rows; it gives once, few, many or a size class.

TRBJ1-5	.	.	TRBV20-1	13	TGCAGTGCAGTCCCGGGGGGCAATCAGCCCCAGCATTTT	CSAVPGGNQPQHF
TRBJ2-2	TRBD2	.	TRBV29-1	13	TGCAGCGTTGTAGGGGAGGGGTCCGGGGAGCTGTTTTTT	CSVVGEGSGELFF
TRBJ2-3	.	few	TRBV28	12	TGTGCCAGCAGTTTATTTGGAGATACGCAGTATTTT	CASSLFGDTQYF
TRBJ2-3	.	few	TRBV19	14	TGTGCCAGTAGTATCACGTATGGGCAAGATACGCAGTATTTT	CASSITYGQDTQYF
TRBJ2-7	.	.	TRBV5-1	14	TGCGCCAGCAGCGCGGGCCAGAGGCCTTACGAGCAGTACTTC	CASSAGQRPYEQYF
TRBJ1-3	.	once	TRBV10-3	15	TGTGCCATCAGTTCAGGGCTTCCCTCTGGAAACACCATATATTTT	CAISSGLPSGNTIYF
TRBJ2-1	.	few	TRBV2	14	TGTGCCAGCAGGTCGGGACCGCCGGGGAATGAGCAGTTCTTC	CASRSGPPGNEQFF
TRBJ2-3	TRBD2	once	TRBV25-1	19	TGTGCCAGCAGTGCCTCCTGGGGGGGACTAGCGGCCCCCACAGATACGCAGTATTTT	CASSASWGGLAAPTDTQYF
TRBJ2-7	TRBD1	.	TRBV20-1	15	TGCAGTGCTAGAGGCTACAGGGGGAGCTCCTACGAGCAGTACTTC	CSARGYRGSSYEQYF
TRBJ2-1	.	few	TRBV29-1	12	TGCAGCGTTGTAGAAACTATAAATGAGCAGTTCTTC	CSVVETINEQFF
TRBJ2-3	.	.	TRBV5-6	15	TGTGCCAGCAGTTCGGGACCTGACGTAACTCCGGCGCAGTATTTT	CASSSGPDVTPAQYF
TRBJ2-7	.	.	TRBV4-3	15	TGCGCCAGCAGCCAAGGCGCGGGTGTACTCTACGAGCAGTACTTC	CASSQGAGVLYEQYF
TRBJ2-5	.	few	TRBV29-1	14	TGCAGCGTTGACGGGTGGGCGGCACAAGAGACCCAGTACTTC	CSVDGWAAQETQYF
TRBJ1-4	TRBD1	few	TRBV4-3	17	TGCGCCAGCAGCCAAGAGTCAGGGGGCGACAGTCCGGAAAAACTGTTTTTT	CASSQESGGDSPEKLFF
TRBJ1-1	.	.	TRBV12-3/TRBV12-4	11	TGTGCCAGCAGGTCCTCGGGGGCGGCTTTCTTT	CASRSSGAAFF
TRBJ1-1	.	.	TRBV6-2/TRBV6-3	13	TGTGCCAGCAGTTTAACAGGGAAAACTGAAGCTTTCTTT	CASSLTGKTEAFF
TRBJ1-2	.	few	TRBV2	13	TGTGCCAGCAGTGACCCACAAAACTATGGCTACACCTTC	CASSDPQNYGYTF
TRBJ2-3	.	.	TRBV9	16	TGTGTCAGCAGCGCGGGGACAGCTATTAGCACAGATACGCAGTATTTT	CVSSAGTAISTDTQYF
TRBJ1-5	.	few	TRBV28	13	TGTGCCAGCAGTTTTGTAGAGGTGCAGCCCCAGCATTTT	CASSFVEVQPQHF
TRBJ2-1	.	.	TRBV7-9	12	TGTGCCAGCAGCTTAGACTGGCGCGGGCAGTTCTTC	CASSLDWRGQFF
TRBJ2-3	.	.	TRBV6-5	13	TGTGCCAGCACCCACCCAAGCACAGATACGCAGTATTTT	CASTHPSTDTQYF
TRBJ1-1	TRBD1	.	TRBV6-1	14	TGTGCCAGTACCGGGACAGGGGAGAGGACTGAAGCTTTCTTT	CASTGTGERTEAFF
TRBJ2-2	TRBD2	.	TRBV6-2/TRBV6-3	15	TGTGCCAGCAGTTATAAGCGGGAGGGCACCGGGGAGCTGTTTTTT	CASSYKREGTGELFF
TRBJ1-2	.	.	TRBV29-1	10	TGCAGCACCTCTACGGGGGGCTACACCTTC	CSTSTGGYTF
TRBJ1-5	TRBD1	.	TRBV28	14	TGTGCCAGCAGAAGACAGGGGGTTCGTCAGCCCCAGCATTTT	CASRRQGVRQPQHF
TRBJ2-2	.	few	TRBV7-3	16	TGTGCCAGCAGCCCCGCGGCTAGGCAGAACACCGGGGAGCTGTTTTTT	CASSPAARQNTGELFF
TRBJ1-1	.	.	TRBV27	15	TGTGCCAGCAGTTGGGCCGGCAAGCTGAACACTGAAGCTTTCTTT	CASSWAGKLNTEAFF
TRBJ1-1	.	.	TRBV4-2	13	TGTGCCAGCAGCCCCAGTTCGGGAACTGAAGCTTTCTTT	CASSPSSGTEAFF
TRBJ2-7	.	few	TRBV11-1	16	TGTGCCAGCAGCTCAAATTCGGGTCGTAGCTCCTACGAGCAGTACTTC	CASSSNSGRSSYEQYF